This T cell receptor beta chain came from a study of blood T cell repertoires in COVID-19. Study details: Samples of COVID-19 (acute and convalescent) were obtained from the United States, Italy and Spain. PBMCs, B-cell-depleted T cells, or T cells were the source of the cDNA or gDNA that made up the material.

In the source study's methods: The assay estimated nucleated cells by amplifying reference gene primers. Profiled with immunoSEQ multiplex PCR; TCRdb holds only in-frame clones, not every one. V and J calls and clone size are given by that table; D and trimming were obtained from the DNA. The repertoire holds 250,000 or so clones, with around 89% as singletons. In Seattle, patients joined the study during active infection and were tracked longitudinally. The J segment lost 5 bases and the V segment lost 5 bases, leaving 11 bases of the junction unmatched. Germline V gene sequence: CDR1 MNHEY, CDR2 SVGEGT. The CDR3 runs 16 residues.

Sequencing input: peripheral blood. The clonotype comes from a man aged 25-40 years with COVID-19, enrolled during active disease. V is TRBV6-2 or TRBV6-3 and J is TRBJ2-2; 7 positions agree with TRBD2. Here the CDR3 DNA reads TGTGCCAGCAGTACTAGCGCCCGGCGAAGAACCGGGGAGCTGTTTTTT. It is translated as CASSTSARRRTGELFF.